This T cell receptor (beta chain) originates from a study of OX40 agonist ivuxolimab in advanced cancers. Background on the study: Of the patients, three showed partial responses, one with hepatocellular carcinoma and two with cutaneous melanoma.

This table comes from immunoSEQ multiplex PCR, and its TCRdb copy is limited to in-frame clones, with some not included. The sample consists of roughly 48,000 clones, approximately 80% of them appearing once. Germline loops: CDR1 MNHEY, CDR2 SMNVEV (reference sequence). The CDR3 sequence is 19 residues long. The ends lost 4 bases at V and 0 bases at J; junction bases unmatched: 13. Systemic immunosuppression or a history of autoimmune disease excluded patients. This specimen consisted of CD4+ or CD8+ T cells sorted from blood, obtained in a trial of the OX40 agonist ivuxolimab. The clonotype comes from an adult with an advanced solid tumor such as melanoma, head and neck, liver or kidney cancer. The V call is TRBV27, the J call TRBJ1-3, with 9 bases matching TRBD1. The CDR3, as DNA: TGTGCCAGCAGTTCACGACCGGGACAGGGAACCTTCTCTGGAAACACCATATATTTT. Protein sequence: CASSSRPGQGTFSGNTIYF.